This TCR beta chain was profiled in a study of T cells in localized non-small cell lung cancer. Whole-study findings and limits: Heterogeneity is still possible, as just one tumor region was sequenced. Among the tissues sampled, uninvolved adjacent lung had the highest T cell clonality, above tumor. The study linked higher blood T cell density to longer overall survival. Paired adjacent lung recovered a median around 60 of the top 100 tumor clones.

Some clones are missing from TCRdb's copy, which holds only in-frame ones; the method was immunoSEQ multiplex PCR. The table includes 30,000 to 45,000 clones, approximately 89% detected once. Details on this clone: What it binds is unknown.

The receptor comes from a woman between 35 and 75 years old with stage I lung adenocarcinoma. Sequencing used peripheral blood, obtained before any cancer treatment.

This chain's CDR3 is CASSLGKQETQYF. CDR3 DNA sequence: TGTGCCAGCAGCTTGGGGAAGCAAGAGACCCAGTACTTC. The chain carries TRBV5-5 and TRBJ2-5; D remains ambiguous. Per the germline V gene, CDR1 is SGHKS and CDR2 is YYEKEE (reference sequence). The CDR3 spans 13 residues. V shed 0 bases and J shed 2 bases, with 5 bases lying between them. Combining the CDR3 with reference TRBV5-5 and TRBJ2-5 gives the whole variable domain DAGVTQSPTHLIKTRGQQVTLRCSPISGHKSVSWYQQVLGQGPQFIFQYYEKEERGRGNFPDRFSARQFPNYSSELNVNALLLGDSALYLCASSLGKQETQYFGPGTRLLVL.